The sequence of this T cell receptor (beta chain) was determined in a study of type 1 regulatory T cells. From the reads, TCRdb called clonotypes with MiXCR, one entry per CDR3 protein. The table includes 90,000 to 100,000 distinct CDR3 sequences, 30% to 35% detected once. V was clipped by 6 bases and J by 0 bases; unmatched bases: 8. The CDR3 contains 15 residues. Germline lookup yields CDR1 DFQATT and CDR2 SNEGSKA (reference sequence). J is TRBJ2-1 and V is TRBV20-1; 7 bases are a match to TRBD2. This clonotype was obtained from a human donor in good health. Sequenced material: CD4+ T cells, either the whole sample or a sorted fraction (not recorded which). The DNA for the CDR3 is TGCAGTGCCGACTCCCGCGGGAGCTCCTACAATGAGCAGTTCTTC. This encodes CSADSRGSSYNEQFF.